A single sample gave rise to the 22 T cell receptor beta chains below, sequenced in a study of T cell changes during pregnancy in multiple sclerosis. The assay was immunoSEQ multiplex PCR, and TCRdb's table has in-frame clones only and misses some. This table has about 77,000 clones, 93% appearing once. Here the sequenced sample was peripheral blood, taken after pregnancy. These receptors all stem from a female donor in good health, enrolled as a control in a pregnancy study.

J is TRBJ1-5 and V is TRBV19, with D unclear. Trimming removed 6 bases from V and 2 bases from J, with 14 bases in between. Germline values: CDR1 LNHDA, CDR2 SQIVND (reference sequence). This CDR3 has 15 amino acids. Here the CDR3 DNA reads TGTGCCAGTAGAACACCAATGGCGGGCAATCAGCCCCAGCATTTT. This gives the protein CASRTPMAGNQPQHF.

J is TRBJ2-7 and V is TRBV5-1; 13 nucleotides match TRBD2. V shed 4 bases, J shed 4 bases, and the junction held 5 bases outside the gene matches. CDR1 and CDR2 (germline): SGHRS, YFSETQ. The CDR3 consists of 15 residues. The CDR3 loop reads CASSRTSGSLYEQYF. Here the CDR3 DNA reads TGCGCCAGCAGCCGGACTAGCGGGAGTCTATACGAGCAGTACTTC.

The chain combines TRBV2 with TRBJ2-3; no clear D. The CDR3 is 14 amino acids. Trimming removed 7 bases from V and 6 bases from J, with 17 bases in between. The germline V gene encodes CDR1 SNHLY and CDR2 FYNNEI. This chain's CDR3 is CASNERNRVDTQYF. The CDR3 coding sequence is TGTGCCAGCAATGAGAGAAATAGAGTGGATACGCAGTATTTT.

The CDR3 DNA reads as TGTGCCAGCAGACCAGGTGGACAGGGTAAAGCAAAACTGTTTTTT. The encoded protein is CASRPGGQGKAKLFF. The chain employs TRBV6-5 and TRBJ1-4; 8 nucleotides agree with TRBD1. The CDR3 runs to 15 residues. CDR1 is MNHEY, CDR2 SVGAGI, per germline. J gave up 10 bases and V 6 bases, and 13 bases lay outside the gene matches.

The chain carries TRBV7-3 and TRBJ2-3; 10 bases align to TRBD2. V shed 3 bases and J 4 bases; nucleotides not matched to a gene: 7. CDR1 and CDR2 from the germline V gene are SGHTA and FQGTGA. The CDR3 is made up of 16 amino acids. The CDR3 nucleotides are TGTGCCAGCAGCTTTCGACTAGCGGGTGTGTCAGATACGCAGTATTTT. Translated: CASSFRLAGVSDTQYF.

The chain links TRBV9 to TRBJ2-3; the D is unclear. V lost 0 bases to trimming and J lost 6 bases, with 8 bases between them. The length of the CDR3 is 13 residues. In germline, CDR1 is SGDLS, CDR2 YYNGEE. The CDR3 loop is CASSVGEVDTQYF. CDR3 nucleotide sequence: TGTGCCAGCAGCGTAGGTGAGGTGGATACGCAGTATTTT.

The J gene is TRBJ2-3, the V gene TRBV4-2; D perhaps matches TRBD2 (6 bases). Germline V gene lookup returns CDR1 LGHNA and CDR2 YNFKEQ. The CDR3 is 15 amino acids. Trimming took 4 bases from V and 4 from J, leaving 15 bases between them. The CDR3 spells CASSPQLARADTQYF. The CDR3 bases are TGTGCCAGCAGCCCCCAACTAGCAAGGGCAGATACGCAGTATTTT.

This clone is a singleton in its sample. The chain recombines TRBV29-1 with TRBJ2-7, with 9 bases that match TRBD1. Germline V gene data show CDR1 as SQVTM and CDR2 as ANQGSEA. This CDR3 has 13 residues. Trimming at V came to 4 bases and at J to 3 bases, leaving 4 bases not matched to a gene. CDR3 region: CSVGTGVFYEQYF. The CDR3 DNA reads TGCAGCGTTGGGACAGGGGTTTTCTACGAGCAGTACTTC.

V is TRBV27 and J is TRBJ1-2, with 8 bases lining up with TRBD1. J gave up 8 bases and V 5 bases, and 7 bases lay outside the gene matches. The CDR3 sequence is 13 residues long. Germline CDR1 is MNHEY and CDR2 is SMNVEV (reference sequence). For the CDR3, the DNA is TGTGCCAGCAGTACGGACAGGGCGGCCGGCTACACCTTC. Translating it yields CASSTDRAAGYTF.

This chain uses TRBV7-8 with TRBJ2-7, with D possibly TRBD1 on 5 matching bases. The CDR3 covers 13 residues. Deletions cut 0 bases from V and 5 bases from J, with 8 bases between. Per the germline V gene, CDR1 is SGHVS and CDR2 is FQNEAQ. The CDR3 reads CASSLARAHEQYF. In DNA, the CDR3 is TGTGCCAGCAGCTTAGCCAGGGCCCACGAGCAGTACTTC.

J is TRBJ2-1 and V is TRBV10-3, with 14 bases matching TRBD2. Germline loops: CDR1 ENHRY, CDR2 SYGVKD. Trimming at V came to 6 bases and at J to 9 bases, leaving 7 bases not matched to a gene. The CDR3 is 15 amino acids. The CDR3 sequence: CAISSGLAGGGEQFF. CDR3 in DNA: TGTGCCATCAGCTCCGGACTAGCGGGAGGAGGTGAGCAGTTCTTC.

The V call is TRBV29-1, the J call TRBJ2-7, with D perhaps matching TRBD1 (5 bases). This CDR3 is 11 amino acids long. With 4 bases removed from V and 5 bases from J, the gap between germline ends came to 9 bases. Germline V CDR1 and CDR2: SQVTM, ANQGSEA. The CDR3 loop is CSVGTLDEQYF. The CDR3 DNA is TGCAGCGTTGGGACACTGGACGAGCAGTACTTC.

The rearrangement links TRBV30 to TRBJ1-1; D uncertain. V shed 3 bases and J shed 6 bases, with 8 bases lying between them. The CDR3 runs 11 residues. Germline V CDR1 and CDR2: GTSNPN, SVGIG (reference sequence). The CDR3 nucleotides are TGTGCCTGGAGCCGAGGCCCTGAAGCTTTCTTT. Residues: CAWSRGPEAFF.

The rearrangement uses TRBV4-2 and TRBJ2-1; D is perhaps TRBD2 (6 bases). With 1 base removed from V and 10 bases from J, the gap between germline ends came to 20 bases. The V gene's germline CDR1 is LGHNA and CDR2 YNFKEQ. This CDR3 is built from 16 residues. CDR3 amino acids: CASSQVLGGIGGEQFF. The CDR3 nucleotides are TGTGCCAGCAGCCAAGTCCTAGGTGGGATTGGAGGGGAGCAGTTCTTC.

The DNA for the CDR3 is TGCGCCAGCAGCTTCGGGTCACCGAATCAGCCCCAGCATTTT. Translated: CASSFGSPNQPQHF. This chain links TRBV5-1 with TRBJ1-5; D unresolved. The CDR3 length is 14 residues. Germline V gene data show CDR1 as SGHRS and CDR2 as YFSETQ. Trimming took 2 bases from V and 4 from J, leaving 10 bases between them. The whole variable domain, remainder taken from reference TRBV5-1 and TRBJ1-5, is KAGVTQTPRYLIKTRGQQVTLSCSPISGHRSVSWYQQTPGQGLQFLFEYFSETQRNKGNFPGRFSGRQFSNSRSEMNVSTLELGDSALYLCASSFGSPNQPQHFGDGTRLSIL.

The rearrangement links TRBV9 to TRBJ1-3; TRBD1 aligns across 10 bases. The V gene's germline CDR1 is SGDLS and CDR2 YYNGEE. The CDR3 spans 16 residues. V shed 4 bases and J 4 bases; nucleotides not matched to a gene: 8. Here the CDR3 reads CASSPRQGALGNTIYF. CDR3 coding DNA: TGTGCCAGCAGCCCCCGACAGGGGGCGTTAGGAAACACCATATATTTT.

This rearrangement joins TRBV19 to TRBJ1-5; TRBD1 aligns across 10 bases. The V gene's germline CDR1 is LNHDA and CDR2 SQIVND (reference sequence). V shed 5 bases and J 4 bases; nucleotides not matched to a gene: 5. The CDR3 is made up of 15 amino acids. CDR3 nucleotide sequence: TGTGCCAGTAGTGGGACAGGGGCTCGGAATCAGCCCCAGCATTTT. Translated, it gives CASSGTGARNQPQHF.

This rearrangement joins TRBV18 to TRBJ1-1, with 7 bases identical to TRBD1. Germline-derived CDR1 and CDR2 are KGHSH and LQKENI. The V and J ends lost 0 bases and 8 bases, in that order; junction bases with no gene match: 6. The CDR3 contains 14 residues. The CDR3 reads CASSPPEGAPEAFF. The CDR3, as DNA: TGTGCCAGCTCACCACCTGAGGGGGCCCCAGAAGCTTTCTTT.

The V and J genes are TRBV5-1 and TRBJ2-3; 8 bases are shared with TRBD2. V was clipped by 1 base and J by 1 base; unmatched bases: 8. Germline V lookup: CDR1 SGHRS, CDR2 YFSETQ. The CDR3 contains 17 residues. For the CDR3, the DNA is TGCGCCAGCAGCTTGCGGGGGGGAGGTCAGGGCACAGATACGCAGTATTTT. Protein sequence: CASSLRGGGQGTDTQYF.

This rearrangement joins TRBV28 to TRBJ1-2; TRBD1 agrees at 8 bases. Germline CDR1 MDHEN, CDR2 SYDVKM. Trimming removed 5 bases from V and 7 bases from J; junction bases left unmatched: 12. CDR3 length equals 15 residues. The CDR3 nucleotides are TGTGCCAGCAGTGCTAAATCTTCAGGGGGCAGTGGCTACACCTTC. This codes for CASSAKSSGGSGYTF.

The rearrangement uses TRBV6-5 and TRBJ2-5; the match to TRBD2 covers 10 bases. This CDR3 has 15 residues. Germline V gene sequence: CDR1 MNHEY, CDR2 SVGAGI. V lost 7 bases to trimming and J lost 4 bases; unmatched junction nucleotides: 9. The CDR3 loop reads CASMVSGGEVETQYF. The CDR3 coding sequence is TGTGCCAGCATGGTCAGCGGGGGGGAGGTAGAGACCCAGTACTTC.

The gene calls are TRBV7-3 and TRBJ2-5, with 7 bases that match TRBD1. This CDR3 is 13 amino acids long. With 3 bases clipped from V and 5 bases from J, the junction kept 3 bases outside the gene matches. Germline V lookup: CDR1 SGHTA, CDR2 FQGTGA. CDR3 sequence (DNA): TGTGCCAGCAGCTTGACAGGGTTTGAGACCCAGTACTTC. Residues: CASSLTGFETQYF.